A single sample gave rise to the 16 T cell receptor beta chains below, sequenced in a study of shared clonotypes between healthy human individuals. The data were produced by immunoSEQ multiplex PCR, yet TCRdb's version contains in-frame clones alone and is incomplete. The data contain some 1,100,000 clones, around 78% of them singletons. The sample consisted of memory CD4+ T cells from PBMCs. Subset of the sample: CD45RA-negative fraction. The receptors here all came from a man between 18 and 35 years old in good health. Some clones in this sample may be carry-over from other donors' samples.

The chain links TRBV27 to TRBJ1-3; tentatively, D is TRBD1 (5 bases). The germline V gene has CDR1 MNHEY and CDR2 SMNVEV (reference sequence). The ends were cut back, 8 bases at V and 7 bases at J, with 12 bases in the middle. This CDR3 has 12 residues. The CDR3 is CASGRAGNTIYF. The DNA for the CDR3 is TGTGCCAGCGGGCGGGCAGGGAACACCATATATTTT.

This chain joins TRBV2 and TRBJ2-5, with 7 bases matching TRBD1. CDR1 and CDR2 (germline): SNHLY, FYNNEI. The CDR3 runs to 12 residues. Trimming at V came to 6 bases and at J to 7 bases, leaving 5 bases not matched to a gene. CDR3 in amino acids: CASSQGDATQYF. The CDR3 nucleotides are TGTGCCAGCAGCCAGGGGGATGCGACCCAGTACTTC.

CDR3 coding DNA: TGTGCCAGTAGTGCGGGACAGAGCTACGAGCAGTACTTC. Residues: CASSAGQSYEQYF. This chain connects TRBV19 to TRBJ2-7; a possible D gene is TRBD1 (7 bases). From germline, CDR1 is LNHDA and CDR2 SQIVND (reference sequence). V lost 5 bases and J lost 3, with 11 bases in between. CDR3 length equals 13 residues.

This chain's CDR3 is CATSRGLSTQYF. In DNA, the CDR3 is TGTGCCACCAGCAGGGGTCTCTCGACCCAGTACTTC. The V call is TRBV15, the J call TRBJ2-5, with unresolved D. The V gene's germline CDR1 is LNHNV and CDR2 YYDKDF (reference sequence). CDR3 length: 12 residues. With 3 bases removed from V and 7 bases from J, the gap between germline ends came to 9 bases.

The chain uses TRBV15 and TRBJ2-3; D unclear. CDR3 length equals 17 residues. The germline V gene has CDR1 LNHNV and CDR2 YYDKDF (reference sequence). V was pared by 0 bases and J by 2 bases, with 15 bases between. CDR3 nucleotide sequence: TGTGCCACCAGCAGAGATGGATCCTACTCTCCCACAGATACGCAGTATTTT. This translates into CATSRDGSYSPTDTQYF.

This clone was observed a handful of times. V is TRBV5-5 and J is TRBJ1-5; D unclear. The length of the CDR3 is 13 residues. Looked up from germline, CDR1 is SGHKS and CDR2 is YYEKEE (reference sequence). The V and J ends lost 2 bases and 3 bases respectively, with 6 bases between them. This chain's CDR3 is CASSFAPNQPQHF. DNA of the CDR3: TGTGCCAGCAGCTTTGCCCCCAATCAGCCCCAGCATTTT.

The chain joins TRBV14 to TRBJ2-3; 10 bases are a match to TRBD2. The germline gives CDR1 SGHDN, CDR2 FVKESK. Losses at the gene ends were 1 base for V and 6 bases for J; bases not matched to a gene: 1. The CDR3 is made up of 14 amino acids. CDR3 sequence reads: CASSQASGSDTQYF. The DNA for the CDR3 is TGTGCCAGCAGCCAAGCTAGCGGGAGCGATACGCAGTATTTT.

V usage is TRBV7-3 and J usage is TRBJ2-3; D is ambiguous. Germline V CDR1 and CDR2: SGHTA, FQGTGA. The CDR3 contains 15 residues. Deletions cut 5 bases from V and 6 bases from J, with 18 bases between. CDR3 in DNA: TGTGCCAGCAGCGCCGTTCGGGCCTTCTCGGATACGCAGTATTTT. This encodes CASSAVRAFSDTQYF.

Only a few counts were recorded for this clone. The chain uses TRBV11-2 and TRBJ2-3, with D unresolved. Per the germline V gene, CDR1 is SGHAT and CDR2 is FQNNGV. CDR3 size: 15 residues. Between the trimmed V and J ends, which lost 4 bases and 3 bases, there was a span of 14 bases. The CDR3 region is CASSSQRVGTDTQYF. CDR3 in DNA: TGTGCCAGCAGCTCACAAAGAGTGGGTACAGATACGCAGTATTTT.

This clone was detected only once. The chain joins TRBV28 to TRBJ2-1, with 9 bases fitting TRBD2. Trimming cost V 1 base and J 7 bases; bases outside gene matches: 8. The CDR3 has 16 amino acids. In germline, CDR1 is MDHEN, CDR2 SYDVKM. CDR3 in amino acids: CASSLSFLAGMNEQFF. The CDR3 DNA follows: TGTGCCAGCAGTTTATCCTTCCTAGCGGGGATGAATGAGCAGTTCTTC.

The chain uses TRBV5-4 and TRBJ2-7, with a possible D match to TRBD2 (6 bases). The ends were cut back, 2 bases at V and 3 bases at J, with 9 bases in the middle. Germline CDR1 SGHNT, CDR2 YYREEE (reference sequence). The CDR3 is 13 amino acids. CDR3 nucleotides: TGTGCCAGCAGCTTTGGGGGGTTCTACGAGCAGTACTTC. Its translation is CASSFGGFYEQYF.

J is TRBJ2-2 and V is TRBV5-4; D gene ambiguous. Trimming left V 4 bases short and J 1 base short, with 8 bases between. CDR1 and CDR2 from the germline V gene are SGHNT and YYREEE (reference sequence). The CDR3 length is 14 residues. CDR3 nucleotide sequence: TGTGCCAGCAGCAGGACCGTGAACACCGGGGAGCTGTTTTTT. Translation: CASSRTVNTGELFF.

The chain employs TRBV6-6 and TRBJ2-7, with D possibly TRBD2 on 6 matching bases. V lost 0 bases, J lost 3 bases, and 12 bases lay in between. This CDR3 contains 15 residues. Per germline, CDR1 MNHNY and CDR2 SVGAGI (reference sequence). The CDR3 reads CASSYSGDSNYEQYF. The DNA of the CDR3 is TGTGCCAGCAGTTACTCGGGGGACTCCAACTACGAGCAGTACTTC.

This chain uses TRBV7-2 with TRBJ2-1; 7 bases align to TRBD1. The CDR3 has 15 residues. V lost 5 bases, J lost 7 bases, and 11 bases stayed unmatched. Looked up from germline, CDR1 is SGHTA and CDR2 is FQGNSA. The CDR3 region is CASSLVRQGYNEQFF. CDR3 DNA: TGTGCCAGCAGCCTCGTCCGACAGGGCTATAATGAGCAGTTCTTC.

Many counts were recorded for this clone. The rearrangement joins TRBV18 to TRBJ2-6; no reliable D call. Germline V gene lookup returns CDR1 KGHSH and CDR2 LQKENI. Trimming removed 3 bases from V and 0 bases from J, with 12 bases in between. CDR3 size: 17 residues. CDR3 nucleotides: TGTGCCAGCTCACCCTTAGCAGTTAACTCTGGGGCCAACGTCCTGACTTTC. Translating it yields CASSPLAVNSGANVLTF. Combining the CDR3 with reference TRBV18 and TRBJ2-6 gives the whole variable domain NAGVMQNPRHLVRRRGQEARLRCSPMKGHSHVYWYRQLPEEGLKFMVYLQKENIIDESGMPKERFSAEFPKEGPSILRIQQVVRGDSAAYFCASSPLAVNSGANVLTFGAGSRLTVL.

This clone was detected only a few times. CDR3 in amino acids: CASSQDRLAAVEAGELFF. The CDR3 DNA follows: TGTGCCAGCAGCCAAGATCGGCTAGCGGCAGTTGAGGCCGGGGAGCTGTTTTTT. The gene calls are TRBV4-2 and TRBJ2-2, with 7 nucleotides matching TRBD2. V gave up 0 bases and J gave up 6 bases; unmatched junction bases: 13. This CDR3 region has 18 residues. The germline V gene encodes CDR1 LGHNA and CDR2 YNFKEQ.